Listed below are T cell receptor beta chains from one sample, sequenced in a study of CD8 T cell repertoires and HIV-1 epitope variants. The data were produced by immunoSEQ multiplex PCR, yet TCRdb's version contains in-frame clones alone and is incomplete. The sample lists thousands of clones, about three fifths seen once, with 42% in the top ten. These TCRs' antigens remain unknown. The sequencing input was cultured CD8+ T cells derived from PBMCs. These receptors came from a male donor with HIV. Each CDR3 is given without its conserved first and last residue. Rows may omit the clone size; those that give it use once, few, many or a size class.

CDR3aa: ASSFNGDTQY
len: 10
j_gene: TRBJ2-3
abundance: NA
v_gene: TRBV5-1

CDR3aa: ASSSNPTDTQY
len: 11
j_gene: TRBJ2-3
abundance: NA
v_gene: TRBV11-1

CDR3aa: SVSSGTGDYGYT
len: 12
j_gene: TRBJ1-2
abundance: NA
v_gene: TRBV29-1

CDR3aa: ASSPQTGSSSYEQY
len: 14
j_gene: TRBJ2-7
abundance: NA
v_gene: TRBV27

CDR3aa: ASSPKRASTEAF
len: 12
j_gene: TRBJ1-1
abundance: NA
v_gene: TRBV13

CDR3aa: ASSSPFDYEQY
len: 11
j_gene: TRBJ2-7
abundance: NA
v_gene: TRBV7-9

CDR3aa: ASSKRWTQETQY
len: 12
j_gene: TRBJ2-5
abundance: few
v_gene: TRBV21-1

CDR3aa: ASSTGGVTEAF
len: 11
j_gene: TRBJ1-1
abundance: NA
v_gene: TRBV6-1

CDR3aa: ASSAAYRGSSGMNTEAF
len: 17
j_gene: TRBJ1-1
abundance: NA
v_gene: TRBV4-3

CDR3aa: ASSPSYSNQPQH
len: 12
j_gene: TRBJ1-5
abundance: large
v_gene: TRBV7-9

CDR3aa: ASTYSYEQY
len: 9
j_gene: TRBJ2-7
abundance: NA
v_gene: TRBV28

CDR3aa: ASSSPDFVNSPLH
len: 13
j_gene: TRBJ1-6
abundance: NA
v_gene: TRBV5-4

CDR3aa: ASRANTGELF
len: 10
j_gene: TRBJ2-2
abundance: NA
v_gene: TRBV7-9

CDR3aa: ASSYGAGTTYEQY
len: 13
j_gene: TRBJ2-7
abundance: few
v_gene: TRBV6-6

CDR3aa: ASSLEGTEQF
len: 10
j_gene: TRBJ2-1
abundance: NA
v_gene: TRBV7-6

CDR3aa: ASSFGWENTEAF
len: 12
j_gene: TRBJ1-1
abundance: NA
v_gene: TRBV5-1

CDR3aa: ASKSSYNSPLH
len: 11
j_gene: TRBJ1-6
abundance: NA
v_gene: TRBV2

CDR3aa: ASSAPGTSGYNEQF
len: 14
j_gene: TRBJ2-1
abundance: NA
v_gene: TRBV6-1

CDR3aa: ASSYSGTGGSYEQY
len: 14
j_gene: NA
abundance: NA
v_gene: TRBV6-5

CDR3aa: ASSLTASGGTATPPETQY
len: 18
j_gene: TRBJ2-5
abundance: NA
v_gene: TRBV28

CDR3aa: ASSHPGTGNEKLF
len: 13
j_gene: TRBJ1-4
abundance: NA
v_gene: TRBV19

CDR3aa: ASSVSAGTAGNNEQF
len: 15
j_gene: TRBJ2-1
abundance: NA
v_gene: TRBV9

CDR3aa: ASSRPGLAGPSYEQY
len: 15
j_gene: TRBJ2-7
abundance: once
v_gene: TRBV28

CDR3aa: ASSFTSLTDTQY
len: 12
j_gene: TRBJ2-3
abundance: NA
v_gene: TRBV28

CDR3aa: ASSYLGHLPDTQY
len: 13
j_gene: TRBJ2-3
abundance: few
v_gene: TRBV6-6

CDR3aa: ASSSAGEGEKLF
len: 12
j_gene: TRBJ1-4
abundance: NA
v_gene: TRBV5-4

CDR3aa: ASSPWTDEDEKLF
len: 13
j_gene: TRBJ1-4
abundance: few
v_gene: TRBV27

CDR3aa: ASSPGGPNLNEQF
len: 13
j_gene: TRBJ2-1
abundance: NA
v_gene: TRBV13

CDR3aa: ASSLEGDSSYEQY
len: 13
j_gene: TRBJ2-7
abundance: NA
v_gene: TRBV11-1

CDR3aa: ASSPGGGDSTEAF
len: 13
j_gene: TRBJ1-1
abundance: NA
v_gene: TRBV5-6

CDR3aa: ASSPSTGHEQY
len: 11
j_gene: TRBJ2-7
abundance: NA
v_gene: TRBV28

CDR3aa: ASSPWGAGGKDTEAF
len: 15
j_gene: TRBJ1-1
abundance: NA
v_gene: TRBV27

CDR3aa: ASSESIRLAGVEYNEQF
len: 17
j_gene: TRBJ2-1
abundance: NA
v_gene: TRBV10-1

CDR3aa: ASSYGGGGELF
len: 11
j_gene: TRBJ2-2
abundance: NA
v_gene: TRBV6-6

CDR3aa: ASSFETTGYT
len: 10
j_gene: TRBJ1-2
abundance: NA
v_gene: TRBV28

CDR3aa: ASSSPDRAQETQY
len: 13
j_gene: TRBJ2-5
abundance: medium-sized
v_gene: TRBV28

CDR3aa: ASWAFDNEQF
len: 10
j_gene: TRBJ2-1
abundance: NA
v_gene: TRBV6-5

CDR3aa: ASRGTRGVDQPQH
len: 13
j_gene: TRBJ1-5
abundance: NA
v_gene: TRBV2

CDR3aa: ASSLLMDSSYNEQF
len: 14
j_gene: TRBJ2-1
abundance: NA
v_gene: TRBV28

CDR3aa: ASSLLENPYNEQF
len: 13
j_gene: TRBJ2-1
abundance: NA
v_gene: TRBV27

CDR3aa: ASSFPRVGTTSSYNEQF
len: 17
j_gene: TRBJ2-1
abundance: NA
v_gene: TRBV28